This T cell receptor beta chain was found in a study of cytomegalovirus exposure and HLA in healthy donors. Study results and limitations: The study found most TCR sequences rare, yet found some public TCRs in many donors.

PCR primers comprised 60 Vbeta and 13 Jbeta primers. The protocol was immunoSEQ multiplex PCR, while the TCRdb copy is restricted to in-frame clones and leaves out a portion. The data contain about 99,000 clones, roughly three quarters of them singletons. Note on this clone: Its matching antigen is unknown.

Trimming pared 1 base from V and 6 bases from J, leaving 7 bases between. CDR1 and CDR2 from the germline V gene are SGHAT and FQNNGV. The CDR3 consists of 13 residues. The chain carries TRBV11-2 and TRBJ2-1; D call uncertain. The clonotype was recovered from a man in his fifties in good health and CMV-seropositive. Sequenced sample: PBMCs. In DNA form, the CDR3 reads TGTGCCAGCAGCTTAGGGCTCATCAATGAGCAGTTCTTC. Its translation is CASSLGLINEQFF.